Presented here are 27 T cell receptor beta chains from one specimen sequenced in a study of blood T cell repertoires in COVID-19. Only in-frame clones appear in the TCRdb table, and some are missing; sequencing was by immunoSEQ multiplex PCR. The data show over 150,000 clones, with approximately 80% seen just once and around 12% held by the top ten. The specimen sequenced was peripheral blood. The receptor source for this set is a woman in her fifties or sixties with acute or convalescent COVID-19.

The rearrangement links TRBV6-5 to TRBJ2-7; D might be TRBD2 (6 bases). V was cut by 7 bases and J by 6 bases, with 13 bases left in between. Per germline, CDR1 MNHEY and CDR2 SVGAGI. The CDR3 length is 12 residues. The CDR3, as DNA: TGTGCCAGCACTACGGGAGCCGGCGAGCAGTACTTC. It translates to CASTTGAGEQYF.

DNA of the CDR3: TGCGCCAGCAGCCTACGACTTGGACAGGGGGGACCCTACGAGCAGTACTTC. Its translation is CASSLRLGQGGPYEQYF. This chain connects TRBV4-1 to TRBJ2-7, with TRBD1 identical over 10 bases. This CDR3 is built from 17 residues. Germline trimming cut 4 bases from V and 2 bases from J; bases unmatched to any gene: 11. The germline V gene encodes CDR1 MGHRA and CDR2 YSYEKL.

V is TRBV28 and J is TRBJ1-3; 8 bases align to TRBD1. CDR1 and CDR2 from the germline V gene are MDHEN and SYDVKM. Germline trimming cut 1 base from V and 11 bases from J; bases unmatched to any gene: 4. The CDR3 consists of 13 residues. The CDR3 here is CASSLSRRGPIYF. In DNA form, the CDR3 reads TGTGCCAGCAGTTTATCCCGCAGGGGGCCCATATATTTT.

This rearrangement joins TRBV3-1 (or the pseudogene TRBV3-2) to TRBJ1-6, with D perhaps TRBD1 (5 bases). CDR1 LGHDT and CDR2 YNNKEL come from the germline V gene (reference sequence). Trimming removed 3 bases from V and 7 bases from J, with 10 bases in between. CDR3 length: 14 residues. In DNA form, the CDR3 reads TGTGCCAGCAGCCATACAGGAGAGAATTCACCCCTCCACTTT. This codes for CASSHTGENSPLHF.

The V call is TRBV28, the J call TRBJ2-7, with a possible D match to TRBD1 (5 bases). The CDR3 length is 14 residues. The V end lost 5 bases, the J end lost 12 bases, and 23 bases lay between the germline ends. Germline V lookup: CDR1 MDHEN, CDR2 SYDVKM. The chain's CDR3 is CASSESFGRAKRYF. DNA of the CDR3: TGTGCCAGCAGTGAATCCTTCGGCAGGGCCAAGCGGTACTTC.

The gene calls are TRBV6-5 and TRBJ1-5; D is possibly TRBD1 (6 bases). The CDR3 runs to 14 residues. Trimming took 6 bases from V and 7 from J, leaving 16 bases between them. From germline, CDR1 is MNHEY and CDR2 SVGAGI. Here the CDR3 reads CASSLALTGQPQHF. CDR3 nucleotide sequence: TGTGCCAGCAGCTTGGCCCTGACAGGCCAGCCCCAGCATTTT.

The chain couples TRBV28 to TRBJ2-2, with 8 bases identical to TRBD2. CDR1 is MDHEN, CDR2 SYDVKM, per germline. V lost 1 base, J lost 1 base, and 2 bases stayed unmatched. This CDR3 is built from 16 residues. CDR3 in DNA: TGTGCCAGCAGTTTATTTACTAGCGGGAACACCGGGGAGCTGTTTTTT. Encoded protein: CASSLFTSGNTGELFF.

V is TRBV6-2 or TRBV6-3 and J is TRBJ1-2; TRBD1 matches 7 bases. The CDR3 is 13 amino acids. The germline V gene encodes CDR1 MNHEY and CDR2 SVGEGT. V gave up 5 bases and J gave up 2 bases; unmatched junction bases: 2. The CDR3 nucleotides read TGTGCCAGCAGTAAGGGACAGAACTATGGCTACACCTTC. Amino acids: CASSKGQNYGYTF.

This chain uses TRBV15 with TRBJ1-4; TRBD1 agrees at 12 bases. The CDR3 is 20 amino acids. Germline V gives CDR1 LNHNV, CDR2 YYDKDF (reference sequence). The J segment lost 3 bases and the V segment lost 1 base, leaving 12 bases of the junction unmatched. The CDR3 is CATSRVGTGGFGRSNEKLFF. Here the CDR3 DNA reads TGTGCCACCAGCAGAGTGGGGACAGGGGGCTTTGGACGGTCTAATGAAAAACTGTTTTTT.

The chain combines TRBV19 with TRBJ1-1; no clear D. The V end lost 5 bases, the J end lost 3 bases, and 16 bases lay between the germline ends. Germline CDR1 is LNHDA and CDR2 is SQIVND (reference sequence). The CDR3 runs to 15 residues. DNA for the CDR3: TGTGCCAGTAGTCTAAACACCGAGGAGGACACTGAAGCTTTCTTT. This gives the protein CASSLNTEEDTEAFF.

This chain links TRBV28 with TRBJ1-5, with D hard to call. The CDR3 runs 16 residues. With 3 bases removed from V and 4 bases from J, the gap between germline ends came to 16 bases. CDR1 is MDHEN, CDR2 SYDVKM, per germline. In DNA, the CDR3 is TGTGCCAGCAGTTTCCCCTCGACACCACAAAATCAGCCCCAGCATTTT. It yields the protein CASSFPSTPQNQPQHF.

The chain recombines TRBV28 with TRBJ2-7, with a possible D match to TRBD2 (5 bases). The germline V gene has CDR1 MDHEN and CDR2 SYDVKM. V lost 2 bases and J lost 8, with 10 bases in between. CDR3 length: 12 residues. In DNA form, the CDR3 reads TGTGCCAGCAGTTTACGGGATCTCAAGCAGTACTTC. It codes for CASSLRDLKQYF.

This sequence joins TRBV5-1 and TRBJ2-1; 14 bases map to TRBD2. CDR3 length: 17 residues. Germline V gene lookup returns CDR1 SGHRS and CDR2 YFSETQ. Unmatched junction bases numbered 13, after V lost 4 bases and J lost 10 bases. CDR3 DNA sequence: TGCGCCAGCAGCCACTTTGGGACTAGCGGGAGTTCAGGGGAGCAGTTCTTC. Translation gives CASSHFGTSGSSGEQFF.

This chain joins TRBV10-2 and TRBJ1-1; 7 positions agree with TRBD1. Losses at the gene ends were 5 bases for V and 4 bases for J; bases not matched to a gene: 4. From germline, CDR1 is WSHSY and CDR2 SAAADI. The length of the CDR3 is 13 residues. The CDR3 sequence: CASSSTGTTEAFF. CDR3 bases: TGCGCCAGCAGTTCGACAGGGACCACTGAAGCTTTCTTT.

The V gene is TRBV5-1, the J gene TRBJ1-2; D remains ambiguous. The CDR3 is 12 residues long. Germline CDR1 SGHRS, CDR2 YFSETQ. The V and J ends lost 0 bases and 4 bases respectively, with 4 bases between them. The CDR3 nucleotides are TGCGCCAGCAGCTTGGACGGCTATGGCTACACCTTC. Its translation: CASSLDGYGYTF. Drawing the rest from reference TRBV5-1 and TRBJ1-2, the complete variable domain is KAGVTQTPRYLIKTRGQQVTLSCSPISGHRSVSWYQQTPGQGLQFLFEYFSETQRNKGNFPGRFSGRQFSNSRSEMNVSTLELGDSALYLCASSLDGYGYTFGSGTRLTVV.

The rearrangement uses TRBV18 and TRBJ1-2; D might be TRBD1 (5 bases). CDR3 size: 13 residues. V lost 2 bases to trimming and J lost 3 bases, with 7 bases between them. Germline CDR1 is KGHSH and CDR2 is LQKENI. CDR3 sequence: CASSPSGDYGYTF. CDR3 bases: TGTGCCAGCTCACCATCGGGGGACTATGGCTACACCTTC.

The chain joins TRBV7-2 to TRBJ1-1; D is uncertain. V was clipped by 1 base and J by 1 base, with 4 bases between them. The CDR3 is 13 residues long. Germline CDR1 and CDR2: SGHTA and FQGNSA. In nucleotides, the CDR3 is TGTGCCAGCAGCTTAGGGCAGAACACTGAAGCTTTCTTT. Amino acid sequence: CASSLGQNTEAFF.

The chain has TRBV6-5 and TRBJ1-2; no firm D call. Trimming pared 7 bases from V and 1 base from J, leaving 10 bases between. The CDR3 length is 13 residues. Germline CDR1 is MNHEY and CDR2 is SVGAGI. CDR3 protein: CASKKADNYGYTF. In DNA form, the CDR3 reads TGTGCCAGCAAAAAGGCGGATAACTATGGCTACACCTTC.

The chain has TRBV7-2 and TRBJ1-2; TRBD1 matches at 8 bases. The CDR3 has 15 amino acids. Germline loops: CDR1 SGHTA, CDR2 FQGNSA. Trimming at V came to 1 base and at J to 4 bases, leaving 5 bases not matched to a gene. The DNA for the CDR3 is TGTGCCAGCAGCTTAGGACAGGGGACCCTCTATGGCTACACCTTC. Amino acid sequence: CASSLGQGTLYGYTF. The complete variable domain, with remaining parts taken from reference TRBV7-2 and TRBJ1-2, reads GAGVSQSPSNKVTEKGKDVELRCDPISGHTALYWYRQSLGQGLEFLIYFQGNSAPDKSGLPSDRFSAERTGGSVSTLTIQRTQQEDSAVYLCASSLGQGTLYGYTFGSGTRLTVV.

The rearrangement joins TRBV5-1 to TRBJ2-3, with D tentatively TRBD2 (7 bases). Germline loops: CDR1 SGHRS, CDR2 YFSETQ. The CDR3 runs to 16 residues. V lost 0 bases, J lost 2 bases, and 13 bases lay in between. The CDR3 DNA sequence: TGCGCCAGCAGCTTGGAGGGGGGACTAACCACAGATACGCAGTATTTT. Translating gives CASSLEGGLTTDTQYF. Drawing the rest from reference TRBV5-1 and TRBJ2-3, the complete variable domain is KAGVTQTPRYLIKTRGQQVTLSCSPISGHRSVSWYQQTPGQGLQFLFEYFSETQRNKGNFPGRFSGRQFSNSRSEMNVSTLELGDSALYLCASSLEGGLTTDTQYFGPGTRLTVL.

This clone occurred a few times. The CDR3 nucleotides read TGTGCCATCAGTGACCCTGGTAGCGGGAGCTCCTACGAGCAGTACTTC. Translation: CAISDPGSGSSYEQYF. The chain has TRBV10-3 and TRBJ2-7, with TRBD2 identical over 9 bases. Per germline, CDR1 ENHRY and CDR2 SYGVKD. This CDR3 spans 16 amino acids. Trimming cost V 3 bases and J 0 bases; bases outside gene matches: 6.

The chain has TRBV27 and TRBJ2-1, with D possibly being TRBD2 (5 bases). V was trimmed by 5 bases and J by 0 bases, leaving 14 bases between them. The CDR3 loop spans 16 amino acids. Germline V gene data show CDR1 as MNHEY and CDR2 as SMNVEV (reference sequence). CDR3 DNA sequence: TGTGCCAGCAGTCCCCACCCCGGAGGCTCCTACAATGAGCAGTTCTTC. This sequence encodes CASSPHPGGSYNEQFF.

The chain is built from TRBV24-1 and TRBJ2-2, with D maybe TRBD1 (6 bases). V gave up 5 bases and J gave up 0 bases, with 12 bases separating them. The germline V gene has CDR1 KGHDR and CDR2 SFDVKD. CDR3 length equals 16 residues. The CDR3 DNA reads as TGTGCCACCAGTGTTTGGACAGTAACGAACACCGGGGAGCTGTTTTTT. This gives the protein CATSVWTVTNTGELFF.

The rearrangement uses TRBV10-2 and TRBJ1-6, with D tentatively TRBD1 (5 bases). The CDR3 is 16 amino acids. The V end lost 2 bases, the J end lost 3 bases, and 11 bases lay between the germline ends. CDR1 is WSHSY and CDR2 is SAAADI in the germline V gene. CDR3 residues: CASSEVQANYNSPLHF. The CDR3 DNA reads as TGCGCCAGCAGTGAGGTACAGGCTAACTATAATTCACCCCTCCACTTT.

V is TRBV18 and J is TRBJ1-6; D is undetermined. This CDR3 spans 13 amino acids. The germline gives CDR1 KGHSH, CDR2 LQKENI. V lost 0 bases to trimming and J lost 8 bases, with 5 bases between them. CDR3 protein: CASSPPQDSPLHF. CDR3 DNA: TGTGCCAGCTCACCACCGCAGGATTCACCCCTCCACTTT.

The chain joins TRBV27 to TRBJ2-1; possible D gene TRBD2, 6 bases. The CDR3 is 16 amino acids. V was cut by 8 bases and J by 7 bases, with 24 bases left in between. Germline V lookup: CDR1 MNHEY, CDR2 SMNVEV (reference sequence). DNA for the CDR3: TGTGCCAGCGGGTCCGTGGGAGGTCTAGCAGAGAATGAGCAGTTCTTC. Translation: CASGSVGGLAENEQFF.

This chain connects TRBV6-1 to TRBJ2-6; 8 bases align to TRBD1. The CDR3 runs to 19 residues. The V and J ends lost 2 bases and 1 base, in that order; junction bases with no gene match: 10. CDR1 is MNHNS and CDR2 is SASEGT in the germline V gene. CDR3 residues: CASSEYIGTGGSGANVLTF. The CDR3 bases are TGTGCCAGCAGTGAATATATAGGGACAGGAGGATCTGGGGCCAACGTCCTGACTTTC.